The 14 T cell receptor beta chains presented below share a single source sample, sequenced in a study of blood T cell repertoires in COVID-19. The protocol was immunoSEQ multiplex PCR, while the TCRdb copy is restricted to in-frame clones and leaves out a portion. The sample records 150,000 to 200,000 clones, more than 75% being singletons. Sequencing used peripheral blood. The receptors originated from a human donor in a cohort sampled during active COVID-19.

V gene TRBV19 combines with J gene TRBJ1-1, with TRBD1 as a possible D gene (5 bases). The V gene's germline CDR1 is LNHDA and CDR2 SQIVND (reference sequence). The V end lost 1 base, the J end lost 0 bases, and 9 bases lay between the germline ends. This CDR3 comprises 15 residues. The CDR3 here is CASSIGRQLNTEAFF. CDR3 coding DNA: TGTGCCAGTAGTATAGGACGACAGCTGAACACTGAAGCTTTCTTT.

Here the CDR3 DNA reads TGTGCCAGCAGCTCGTCGACTAGCGGGGGAGAAGCCCCCAATGAGCAGTTCTTC. It translates to CASSSSTSGGEAPNEQFF. The genes are TRBV7-9 and TRBJ2-1; 12 nucleotides agree with TRBD2. V shed 4 bases and J 6 bases; nucleotides not matched to a gene: 13. The CDR3 extends over 18 amino acids. Germline-derived CDR1 and CDR2 are SEHNR and FQNEAQ (reference sequence).

The chain has TRBV3-1 (or the pseudogene TRBV3-2) and TRBJ2-1, with D possibly TRBD1 on 6 matching bases. CDR3 length equals 16 residues. In germline, CDR1 is LGHDT, CDR2 YNNKEL (reference sequence). The V end was cut by 0 bases, the J end by 0 bases, with 9 bases between. CDR3 protein: CASSQDGGFSYNEQFF. Written as DNA, the CDR3 is TGTGCCAGCAGCCAAGATGGGGGCTTCTCCTACAATGAGCAGTTCTTC.

J is TRBJ1-5 and V is TRBV27, with D perhaps matching TRBD1 (5 bases). This CDR3 has 16 amino acids. With 3 bases removed from V and 5 bases from J, the gap between germline ends came to 17 bases. Germline-derived CDR1 and CDR2 are MNHEY and SMNVEV (reference sequence). For the CDR3, the DNA is TGTGCCAGCAGTTTTCGTTTGGAACAGGTCCATCAGCCCCAGCATTTT. Translating gives CASSFRLEQVHQPQHF.

This chain joins TRBV28 and TRBJ1-5; D is unresolved. This CDR3 has 16 residues. Germline assignment: CDR1 MDHEN and CDR2 SYDVKM. V dropped 5 bases and J dropped 5 bases, with 19 bases sitting between them. CDR3 in amino acids: CASSSLGRGDYQPQHF. Written as DNA, the CDR3 is TGTGCCAGCAGTAGTCTGGGGAGAGGTGATTATCAGCCCCAGCATTTT.

This clone was seen more than once but under ten times. The chain uses TRBV6-6 and TRBJ1-1; D may be TRBD1 (5 bases). CDR3 length: 16 amino acids. Germline lookup yields CDR1 MNHNY and CDR2 SVGAGI (reference sequence). The V end was cut by 2 bases, the J end by 2 bases, with 15 bases between. As DNA, the CDR3 is TGTGCCAGCAGTTACGGGGCAGGCAATGGAAACACTGAAGCTTTCTTT. Its protein is CASSYGAGNGNTEAFF.

This clone was seen only a few times. For the CDR3, the DNA is TGTGCCAGCAGAACCGGGACAGGGGGATGGACTGAAGCTTTCTTT. It translates to CASRTGTGGWTEAFF. This rearrangement joins TRBV27 to TRBJ1-1, with TRBD1 identical over 11 bases. The J segment lost 5 bases and the V segment lost 6 bases, leaving 8 bases of the junction unmatched. The V gene's germline CDR1 is MNHEY and CDR2 SMNVEV (reference sequence). The CDR3 extends over 15 amino acids.

The chain is built from TRBV6-1 and TRBJ2-7; D may be TRBD1 (5 bases). The CDR3 is 12 amino acids. V lost 2 bases and J lost 5, with 7 bases in between. Germline CDR1 MNHNS, CDR2 SASEGT. As DNA, the CDR3 is TGTGCCAGCAGTGAACAGGGCCACGAGCAGTACTTC. Its translation is CASSEQGHEQYF.

This chain connects TRBV9 to TRBJ2-1; D gene ambiguous. The CDR3 length is 13 residues. V lost 0 bases to trimming and J lost 5 bases, with 6 bases between them. The V gene's germline CDR1 is SGDLS and CDR2 YYNGEE. The CDR3 is CASSVGPNNEQFF. CDR3 nucleotide sequence: TGTGCCAGCAGCGTAGGTCCCAACAATGAGCAGTTCTTC.

This rearrangement joins TRBV10-2 to TRBJ2-1, with D possibly TRBD2 on 5 matching bases. Trimming removed 7 bases from V and 5 bases from J, with 12 bases in between. Germline CDR1 and CDR2: WSHSY and SAAADI. This CDR3 region has 13 residues. The CDR3 is CASTMLAHNEQFF. The DNA for the CDR3 is TGCGCCAGCACGATGCTAGCCCACAATGAGCAGTTCTTC.

This sequence joins TRBV5-8 and TRBJ1-2; D is perhaps TRBD1 (5 bases). Germline CDR1 reads SGHTS; CDR2 reads YDEGEE. The CDR3 spans 11 residues. Trimming left V 2 bases short and J 7 bases short, with 6 bases between. Written as DNA, the CDR3 is TGTGCCAGCAGCTTAAGGGGTGGCTACACCTTC. This sequence encodes CASSLRGGYTF.

Worth noting for this clone: The sample carries other DNA sequences with the same CDR3. The rearrangement joins TRBV28 to TRBJ2-3, with 9 bases aligning to TRBD2. With V trimmed by 5 bases and J by 7 bases, 10 bases remained unmatched. Germline CDR1 reads MDHEN; CDR2 reads SYDVKM. This CDR3 comprises 15 residues. CDR3 region: CASSPSTSGSYTQYF. CDR3 sequence (DNA): TGTGCCAGCAGTCCCTCGACTAGCGGATCTTATACGCAGTATTTT.

The CDR3 bases are TGTGCCAGCAGAGGGACAGGGGGGGATTCACCCCTCCACTTT. Amino acid sequence: CASRGTGGDSPLHF. The rearrangement links TRBV2 to TRBJ1-6; 11 bases line up with TRBD1. Losses at the gene ends were 6 bases for V and 8 bases for J; bases not matched to a gene: 3. Per germline, CDR1 SNHLY and CDR2 FYNNEI. The CDR3 covers 14 residues.

This chain connects TRBV7-6 to TRBJ2-2, with D perhaps matching TRBD1 (5 bases). The CDR3 runs to 14 residues. V gave up 4 bases and J gave up 8 bases, with 14 bases separating them. The germline V gene encodes CDR1 SGHVS and CDR2 FNYEAQ. DNA for the CDR3: TGTGCCAGCAGCTCCGCTAGGGGTGGAGGGGAGCTGTTTTTT. Protein product: CASSSARGGGELFF. The whole variable domain, remainder taken from reference TRBV7-6 and TRBJ2-2, is GAGVSQSPRYKVTKRGQDVALRCDPISGHVSLYWYRQALGQGPEFLTYFNYEAQQDKSGLPNDRFSAERPEGSISTLTIQRTEQRDSAMYRCASSSARGGGELFFGEGSRLTVL.